This T cell receptor beta chain is drawn from a study of OX40 agonist ivuxolimab in advanced cancers. Sequenced by immunoSEQ multiplex PCR; TCRdb stores in-frame clones only, minus some. The table shows approximately 88,000 clones, with over 75% occurring only once. This clone was found a few times. Other DNA sequences of this sample code for an identical CDR3. V lost 6 bases to trimming and J lost 7 bases; unmatched junction nucleotides: 7. The CDR3 loop spans 13 amino acids. CDR1 is SGHTA, CDR2 FQGNSA, per germline. The V and J genes are TRBV7-2 and TRBJ2-7; TRBD2 aligns across 9 bases. The clonotype comes from an adult with an advanced solid tumor such as melanoma, head and neck, liver or kidney cancer. This specimen consisted of CD4+ or CD8+ T cells sorted from blood, obtained in a trial of the OX40 agonist ivuxolimab. The CDR3 region has the DNA TGTGCCAGCAGTCTCCGGGCGGGGGGGGAGCAGTACTTC. This translates into CASSLRAGGEQYF.